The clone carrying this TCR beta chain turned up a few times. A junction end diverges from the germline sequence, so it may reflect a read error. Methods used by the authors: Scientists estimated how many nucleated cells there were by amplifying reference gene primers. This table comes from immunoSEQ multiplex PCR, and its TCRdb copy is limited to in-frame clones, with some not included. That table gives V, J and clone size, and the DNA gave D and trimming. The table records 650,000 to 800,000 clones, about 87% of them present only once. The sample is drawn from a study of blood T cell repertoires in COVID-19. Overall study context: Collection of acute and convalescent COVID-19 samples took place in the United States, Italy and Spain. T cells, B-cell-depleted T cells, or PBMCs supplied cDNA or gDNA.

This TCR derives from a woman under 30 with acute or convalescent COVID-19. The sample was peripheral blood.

The DNA for the CDR3 is TGTGCCAGCAATATTTTGGAGTTACACTCTTTT. Translating gives CASNILELHSF. V gene TRBV2 combines with J gene TRBJ1-1; the D is unclear. This CDR3 contains 11 residues. Germline V gives CDR1 SNHLY, CDR2 FYNNEI.